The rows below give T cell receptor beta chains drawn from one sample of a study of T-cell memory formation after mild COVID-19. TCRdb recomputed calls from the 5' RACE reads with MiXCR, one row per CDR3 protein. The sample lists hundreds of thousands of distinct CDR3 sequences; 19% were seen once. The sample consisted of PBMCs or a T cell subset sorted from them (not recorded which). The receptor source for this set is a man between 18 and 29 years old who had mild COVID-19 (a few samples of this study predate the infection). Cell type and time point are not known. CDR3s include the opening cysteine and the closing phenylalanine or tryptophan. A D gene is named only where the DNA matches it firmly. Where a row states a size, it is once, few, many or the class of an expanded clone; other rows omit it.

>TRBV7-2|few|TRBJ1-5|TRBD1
TGTGCCAGCAGCCCACAGGGGACGAGCAATCAGCCCCAGCATTTT
CASSPQGTSNQPQHF
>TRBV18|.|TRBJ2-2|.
TGTGCCAGCTCACCAGGAGTCTTTCCGAACACCGGGGAGCTGTTTTTT
CASSPGVFPNTGELFF
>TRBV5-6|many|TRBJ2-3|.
TGTGCCAGCAGCTTGGAGGAGGGCACAGATACGCAGTATTTT
CASSLEEGTDTQYF
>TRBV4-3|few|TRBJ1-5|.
TGCGCCAGCAGCCAAGATGGGTCAGGGAATCAGCCCCAGCATTTT
CASSQDGSGNQPQHF
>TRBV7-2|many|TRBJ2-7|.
TGTGCCAGCAGCTTAGACCCTTACAACGAGCAGTACTTC
CASSLDPYNEQYF
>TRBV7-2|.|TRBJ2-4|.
TGTGCCAGCAGCTTAAGTGACAGGAACATTCAGTACTTC
CASSLSDRNIQYF
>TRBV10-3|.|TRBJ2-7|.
TGTGCCATCAGGGAGGGTGGGGGCGAGCAGTACTTC
CAIREGGGEQYF
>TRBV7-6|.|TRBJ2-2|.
TGTGCCAGCAGCCCATTTGATTACGGGGAGCTGTTTTTT
CASSPFDYGELFF
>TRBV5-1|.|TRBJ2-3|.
TGCGCCAGCTTGGGCGAGCCTAACACAGATACGCAGTATTTT
CASLGEPNTDTQYF
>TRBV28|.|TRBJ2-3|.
TGTGCCAGCAGTTCGGGGTTCCAATTCACAGATACGCAGTATTTT
CASSSGFQFTDTQYF
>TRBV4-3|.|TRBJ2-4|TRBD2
TGCGCCAGCAGTTATGCAGCGGGGGCGAATCAGGGGAAAAACATTCAGTACTTC
CASSYAAGANQGKNIQYF
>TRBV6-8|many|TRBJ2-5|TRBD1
TGTGCCAGCACCGGACAGGGGGATCAAGAGACCCAGTACTTC
CASTGQGDQETQYF
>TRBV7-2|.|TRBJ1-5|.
TGTGCCAGCAGCTTGGAGGGAGGTGGCGGTCAGCCCCAGCATTTT
CASSLEGGGGQPQHF
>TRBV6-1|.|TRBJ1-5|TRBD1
TGTGCCAGCAGTGAATTCACAGGGGAAAATCAGCCCCAGCATTTT
CASSEFTGENQPQHF
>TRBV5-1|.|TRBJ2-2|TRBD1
TGCGCCAGCAGCCGAGACAGGGGAGGTGTTTGGACCGGGGAGCTGTTTTTT
CASSRDRGGVWTGELFF
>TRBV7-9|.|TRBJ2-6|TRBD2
TGTGCCAGCAGCTTACGGAGCGGGGCGTCCGGCAACGTCCTGACTTTC
CASSLRSGASGNVLTF
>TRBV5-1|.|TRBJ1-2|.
TGCGCCAGCAGCATTGGACAGCAATTTTCAGAATTATATGGCTACACCTTC
CASSIGQQFSELYGYTF
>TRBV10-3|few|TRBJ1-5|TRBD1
TGTGCCATCAGTGACCCGGGACAGGGGCAGCCCCAGCATTTT
CAISDPGQGQPQHF
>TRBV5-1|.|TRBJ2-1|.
TGCGCCAGCAGCTTGGCCAATAGGCAGGTCGACGAGCAGTTCTTC
CASSLANRQVDEQFF
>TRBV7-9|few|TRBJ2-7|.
TGTGCCAGCAGCGGGGGGTTCGGCTACGAGCAGTACTTC
CASSGGFGYEQYF
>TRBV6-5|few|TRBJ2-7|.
TGTGCCAGCAGCCGGTATGGGTACGAGCAGTACTTC
CASSRYGYEQYF
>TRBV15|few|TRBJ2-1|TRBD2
TGTGCCACCAGCAGAGATCAGGCTAGCGGGTTTCTTCGGTTCTTC
CATSRDQASGFLRFF